What follows is one TCR beta chain and its context. This entry comes from a study of ipilimumab plus nivolumab after autologous stem cell transplantation. V lost 3 bases, J lost 6 bases, and 12 bases lay in between. This CDR3 is built from 13 residues. The germline V gene encodes CDR1 SQVTM and CDR2 ANQGSEA. Starting 14 to 28 days after autologous transplant, ipilimumab 1 mg/kg was given. Through week 26, nivolumab 3 mg/kg IV was given weeks 1, 4, 7, 10, then biweekly. Profiling relied on immunoSEQ multiplex PCR, and the TCRdb table lists in-frame clones only, not all of them. The sample shows 8,500 to 10,000 clones, over 60% of them seen only once.

V usage is TRBV29-1 and J usage is TRBJ1-5; possible D gene TRBD1, 6 bases. The clonotype comes from a female donor with multiple myeloma. Specimen: PBMCs, collected in a trial of ipilimumab plus nivolumab as post-transplant consolidation. CDR3 region: CSVEPIRGQPQHF. As DNA, the CDR3 is TGCAGCGTTGAGCCAATCAGGGGTCAGCCCCAGCATTTT.